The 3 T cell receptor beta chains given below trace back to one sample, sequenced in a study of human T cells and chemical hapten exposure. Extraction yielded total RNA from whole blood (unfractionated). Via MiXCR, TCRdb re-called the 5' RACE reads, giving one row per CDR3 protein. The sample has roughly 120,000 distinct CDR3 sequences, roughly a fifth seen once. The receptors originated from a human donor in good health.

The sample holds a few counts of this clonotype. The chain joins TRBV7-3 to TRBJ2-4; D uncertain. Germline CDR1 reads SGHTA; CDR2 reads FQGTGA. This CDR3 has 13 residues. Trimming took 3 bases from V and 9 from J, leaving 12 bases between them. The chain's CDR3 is CASSFGLDGIQYF. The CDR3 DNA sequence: TGTGCCAGCAGCTTCGGGCTGGATGGCATTCAGTACTTC.

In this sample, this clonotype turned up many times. This CDR3 is CASSPNSAPGEQYF. DNA for the CDR3: TGCGCCAGCAGCCCGAACTCTGCGCCGGGGGAGCAGTACTTC. V is TRBV5-1 and J is TRBJ2-7; D is perhaps TRBD2 (5 bases). Deletions cut 4 bases from V and 7 bases from J, with 18 bases between. The CDR3 spans 14 residues. Germline assignment: CDR1 SGHRS and CDR2 YFSETQ.

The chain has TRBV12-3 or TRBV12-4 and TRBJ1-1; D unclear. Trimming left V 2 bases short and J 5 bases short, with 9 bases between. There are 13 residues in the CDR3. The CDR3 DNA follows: TGTGCCAGCAGTTTAAACCCGGGGACTGAAGCTTTCTTT. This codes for CASSLNPGTEAFF.